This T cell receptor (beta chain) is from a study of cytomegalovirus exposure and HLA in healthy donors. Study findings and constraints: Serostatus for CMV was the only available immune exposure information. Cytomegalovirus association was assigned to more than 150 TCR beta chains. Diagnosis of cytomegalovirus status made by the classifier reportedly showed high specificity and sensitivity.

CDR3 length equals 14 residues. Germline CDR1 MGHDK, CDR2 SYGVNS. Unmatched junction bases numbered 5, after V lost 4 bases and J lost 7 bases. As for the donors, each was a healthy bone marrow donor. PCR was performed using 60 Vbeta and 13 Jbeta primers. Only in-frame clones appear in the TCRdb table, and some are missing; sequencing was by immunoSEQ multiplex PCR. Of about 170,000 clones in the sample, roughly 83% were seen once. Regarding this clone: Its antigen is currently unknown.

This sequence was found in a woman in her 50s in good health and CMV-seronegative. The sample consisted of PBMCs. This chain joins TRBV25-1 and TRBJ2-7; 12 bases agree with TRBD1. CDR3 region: CASSAGQGAKEQYF. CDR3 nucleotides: TGTGCCAGCAGTGCGGGACAGGGGGCGAAAGAGCAGTACTTC.